The following is a T cell receptor (beta chain) sequence with its context. Its antigen remains unknown. Data came from immunoSEQ multiplex PCR; TCRdb stores just in-frame clones and leaves some out. The sample records around 38,000 clones, approximately 80% being singletons. This specimen comes from a study of a mutant IDH1 vaccine in newly diagnosed glioma. Across the study: The vaccination schedule gave patients eight doses in weeks 1, 3, 5, 7, 11, 15, 19 and 23.

This CDR3 spans 14 amino acids. The germline gives CDR1 MDHEN, CDR2 SYDVKM. Trimming cost V 2 bases and J 2 bases, with 10 bases left between them. Sample time point: week 5, during vaccination. Topical imiquimod accompanied each vaccine dose, which consisted of 300 ug of mutant IDH1 20-mer peptide. The sequenced sample was PBMCs, obtained from a glioma patient whose treatment included an IDH1 peptide vaccine. The TCR originated in a young man with glioma. The rearrangement uses TRBV28 and TRBJ2-7; no clear D gene. The DNA of the CDR3 is TGTGCCAGCAGTTTAAGTCAGATCCCCTACGAGCAGTACTTC. Its protein is CASSLSQIPYEQYF.